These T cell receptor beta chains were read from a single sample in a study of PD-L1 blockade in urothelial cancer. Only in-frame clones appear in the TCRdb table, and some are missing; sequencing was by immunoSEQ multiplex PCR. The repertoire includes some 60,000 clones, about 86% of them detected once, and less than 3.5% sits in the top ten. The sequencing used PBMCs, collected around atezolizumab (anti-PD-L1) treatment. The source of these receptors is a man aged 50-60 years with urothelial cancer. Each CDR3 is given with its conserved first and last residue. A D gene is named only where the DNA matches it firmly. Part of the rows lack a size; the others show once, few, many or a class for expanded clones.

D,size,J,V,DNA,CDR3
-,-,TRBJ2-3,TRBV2,TGTGCCAGCAACATTGACAGCCTTAGCACAGATACGCAGTATTTT,CASNIDSLSTDTQYF
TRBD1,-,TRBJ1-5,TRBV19,TGTGCCAGTAGGACGACAGGGGGACTAGGAAGCAATCAGCCCCAGCATTTT,CASRTTGGLGSNQPQHF
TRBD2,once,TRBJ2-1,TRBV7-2,TGTGCCAGCAGCCTCGGACTAGGAAGGACCAATGAGCAGTTCTTC,CASSLGLGRTNEQFF
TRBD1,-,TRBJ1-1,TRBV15,TGTGCCACCAGCAGCCGGCCGGACAGGGGGGACACTGAAGCTTTCTTT,CATSSRPDRGDTEAFF
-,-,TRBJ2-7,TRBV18,TGTGCCAGCTCACCACCTGCGGCCCTCGAGCAGTACTTC,CASSPPAALEQYF
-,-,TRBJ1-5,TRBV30,TGTGCCTGGAGTGTTAGGGGACAAGGTTATAGCAATCAGCCCCAGCATTTT,CAWSVRGQGYSNQPQHF
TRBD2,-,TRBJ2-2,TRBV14,TGTGCCAGCAGCCTGCCGGGACTAGCGGGAGTTACCGGGGAGCTGTTTTTT,CASSLPGLAGVTGELFF
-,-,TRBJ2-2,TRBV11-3,TGTGCCAGCAGCTTAACGGGAGTCACCGGGGAGCTGTTTTTT,CASSLTGVTGELFF
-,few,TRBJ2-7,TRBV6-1,TGTGCCAGCAGTACACAGGGCCCCGAGCAGTACTTC,CASSTQGPEQYF
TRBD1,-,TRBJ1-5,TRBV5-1,TGCGCCAGCAGCTTGGAGGGACAGGGGCATCAGCCCCAGCATTTT,CASSLEGQGHQPQHF
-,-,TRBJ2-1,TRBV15,TGTGCCACCAGCAGAGAGTCTAGCCCAATCTACAATGAGCAGTTCTTC,CATSRESSPIYNEQFF
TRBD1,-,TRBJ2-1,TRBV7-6,TGTGCCAGCAGCTTAGTCGGACAGGGAACCCCCAATGAGCAGTTCTTC,CASSLVGQGTPNEQFF
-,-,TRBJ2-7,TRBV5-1,TGCGCCAGCAGCTCAGGGACTCTTAACTACGAGCAGTACTTC,CASSSGTLNYEQYF
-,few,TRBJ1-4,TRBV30,TGTGCCTCGAGGGAGATCGGGGCTAATGAAAAACTGTTTTTT,CASREIGANEKLFF
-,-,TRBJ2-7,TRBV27,TGTGCCAGCAGTTTTTTGAAGGATAGGAGGCAGTACTTC,CASSFLKDRRQYF
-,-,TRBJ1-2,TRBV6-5,TGTGCCAGCAGTTACGGGCAGGGGTTCTATGGCTACACCTTC,CASSYGQGFYGYTF
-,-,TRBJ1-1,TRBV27,TGTGCCAGCAGTTTTACGGGGAACACTGAAGCTTTCTTT,CASSFTGNTEAFF
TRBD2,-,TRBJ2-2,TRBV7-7,TGTGCTAGCAGAGAGCTAGCGGGAGAAGATTCCGGGGAGCTGTTTTTT,CASRELAGEDSGELFF